These 10 T cell receptor beta chains were all obtained from the same sample, sequenced in a study of CXCR3-negative and CXCR3-positive naive CD8 T cells. Study-wide results and limits: Comparison of naive cells showed more hydrophobic TRB CDR3s in CXCR3-positive than in CXCR3-negative naive cells.

The libraries of TRB cDNA were constructed through 5' RACE using UMI labels. After re-calling the 5' RACE reads, TCRdb lists one entry per CDR3 protein, DNA absent. The repertoire table contains 130,000 to 150,000 distinct CDR3 sequences. No cognate antigen is known for these TCRs. Material for sequencing was naive CXCR3+ CD8+ T cells from blood. Documented subset: CD45RO-CCR7+CD27+CD95- naive CD8+ T cells expressing CXCR3 (TNR3+). The receptors here all came from a human donor in good health. Some clones in this sample may be carry-over from other donors' samples.

The chain joins TRBV12-3 or TRBV12-4 to TRBJ1-2; as DNA is missing, the TRBD1 call by TCRdb cannot be tested. This CDR3 is 13 amino acids long. Here the CDR3 reads CASSQGALTGYTF.

The chain employs TRBV28 and TRBJ1-1; no DNA is available, so the TRBD1 call from TCRdb remains unchecked. The CDR3 totals 14 residues. Germline CDR1 is MDHEN and CDR2 is SYDVKM. CDR3 region: CASSWDRINTEAFF.

The rearrangement joins TRBV29-1 to TRBJ1-2; absent DNA, TCRdb's TRBD1 call cannot be checked. Germline V gene sequence: CDR1 SQVTM, CDR2 ANQGSEA. The CDR3 has 15 amino acids. The CDR3 sequence is CSVEGKQGTNYGYTF.

This chain links TRBV6-5 with TRBJ2-1; TCRdb proposes TRBD1, but this gene call is untestable without DNA. This CDR3 is built from 15 residues. Germline V gene data show CDR1 as MNHEY and CDR2 as SVGAGI. CDR3 protein: CASSPLDRGYNEQFF.

This rearrangement joins TRBV20-1 to TRBJ2-1; the TRBD1 assignment by TCRdb is unverifiable without DNA. The CDR3 is made up of 14 amino acids. Germline lookup yields CDR1 DFQATT and CDR2 SNEGSKA (reference sequence). This CDR3 reads CSARGWTVSNEQFF.

This chain's CDR3 is CATSGRQGAYEQYF. The chain uses TRBV15 and TRBJ2-7; with no DNA, the TCRdb D assignment of TRBD1 cannot be verified. The CDR3 extends over 14 amino acids. Germline V gene sequence: CDR1 LNHNV, CDR2 YYDKDF (reference sequence). Drawing the rest from reference TRBV15 and TRBJ2-7, the complete variable domain is DAMVIQNPRYQVTQFGKPVTLSCSQTLNHNVMYWYQQKSSQAPKLLFHYYDKDFNNEADTPDNFQSRRPNTSFCFLDIRSPGLGDTAMYLCATSGRQGAYEQYFGPGTRLTVT.

V is TRBV7-9 and J is TRBJ1-4. The CDR3 consists of 16 residues. Per germline, CDR1 SEHNR and CDR2 FQNEAQ (reference sequence). The CDR3: CASSLVVAAVNEKLFF.

V and J are TRBV6-5 and TRBJ2-7; TCRdb picks TRBD1, but there is no DNA to check that call. Germline V gene data show CDR1 as MNHEY and CDR2 as SVGAGI. The CDR3 sequence is 14 residues long. CDR3 sequence reads: CASSPTTGYYEQYF.

The V and J genes are TRBV20-1 and TRBJ2-2; with no DNA, the TCRdb D assignment of TRBD1 cannot be verified. This CDR3 spans 14 amino acids. Germline CDR1 DFQATT, CDR2 SNEGSKA (reference sequence). This CDR3 is CSASRAGGTGELFF.

The rearrangement links TRBV5-1 to TRBJ1-5. The CDR3 has 13 residues. Germline-derived CDR1 and CDR2 are SGHRS and YFSETQ. The CDR3 region is CASSWDINQPQHF.